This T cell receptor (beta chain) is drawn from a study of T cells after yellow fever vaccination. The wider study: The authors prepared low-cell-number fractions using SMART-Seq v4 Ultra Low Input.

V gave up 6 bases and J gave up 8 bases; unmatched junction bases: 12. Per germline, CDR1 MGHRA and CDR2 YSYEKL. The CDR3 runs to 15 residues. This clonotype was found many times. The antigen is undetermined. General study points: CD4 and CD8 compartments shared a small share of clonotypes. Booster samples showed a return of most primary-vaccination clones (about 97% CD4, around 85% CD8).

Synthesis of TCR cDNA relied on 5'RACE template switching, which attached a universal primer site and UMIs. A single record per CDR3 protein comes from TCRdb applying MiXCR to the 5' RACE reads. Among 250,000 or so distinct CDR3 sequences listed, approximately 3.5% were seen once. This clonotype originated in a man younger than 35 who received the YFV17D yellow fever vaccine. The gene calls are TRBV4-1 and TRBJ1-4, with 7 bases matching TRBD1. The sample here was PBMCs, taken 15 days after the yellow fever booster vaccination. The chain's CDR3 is CASSPRGTELEKLFF. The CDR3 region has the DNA TGCGCCAGCAGTCCCAGGGGGACAGAATTGGAAAAACTGTTTTTT.